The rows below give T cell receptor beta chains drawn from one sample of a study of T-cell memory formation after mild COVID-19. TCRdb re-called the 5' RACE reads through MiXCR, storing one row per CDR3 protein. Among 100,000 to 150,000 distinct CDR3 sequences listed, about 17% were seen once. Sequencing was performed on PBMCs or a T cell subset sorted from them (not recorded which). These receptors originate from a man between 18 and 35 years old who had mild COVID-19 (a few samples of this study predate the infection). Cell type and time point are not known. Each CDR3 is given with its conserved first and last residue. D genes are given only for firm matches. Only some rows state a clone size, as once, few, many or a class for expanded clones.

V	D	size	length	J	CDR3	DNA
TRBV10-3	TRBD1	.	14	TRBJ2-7	CAISEGQGAHEQYF	TGTGCCATCAGTGAGGGACAGGGGGCCCACGAGCAGTACTTC
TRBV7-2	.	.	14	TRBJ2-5	CASSFGGPGETQYF	TGTGCCAGCAGCTTTGGGGGGCCGGGGGAGACCCAGTACTTC
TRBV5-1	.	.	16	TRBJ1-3	CASSLDPGYTGNTIYF	TGCGCCAGCAGCTTGGACCCAGGGTATACCGGAAACACCATATATTTT
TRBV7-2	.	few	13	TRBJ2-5	CASSLEVLQPQYF	TGTGCCAGCAGCTTAGAGGTACTCCAGCCCCAGTACTTC
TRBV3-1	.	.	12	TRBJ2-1	CASSQGFREQFF	TGTGCCAGCAGCCAAGGGTTCCGGGAGCAGTTCTTC
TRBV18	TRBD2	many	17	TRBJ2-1	CASSPGIAGDSSNEQFF	TGTGCCAGCTCACCCGGGATAGCGGGGGACTCAAGCAATGAGCAGTTCTTC
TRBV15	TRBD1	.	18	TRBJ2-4	CATSRDGTAPSAKNIQYF	TGTGCCACCAGCAGAGATGGGACAGCCCCCTCGGCCAAAAACATTCAGTACTTC
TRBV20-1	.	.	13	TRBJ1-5	CSASAGVEKPQHF	TGCAGTGCTAGTGCGGGGGTTGAGAAGCCCCAGCATTTT
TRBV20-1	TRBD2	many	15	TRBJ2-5	CSALEWGGGQETQYF	TGCAGTGCGCTAGAGTGGGGGGGAGGCCAAGAGACCCAGTACTTC
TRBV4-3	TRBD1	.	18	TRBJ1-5	CASSSGTGGLRSNQPQHF	TGCGCCAGCAGCTCCGGGACAGGGGGCCTTAGGAGCAATCAGCCCCAGCATTTT
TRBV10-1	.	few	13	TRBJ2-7	CASSERPGDEQYF	TGCGCCAGCAGTGAGAGACCCGGGGACGAGCAGTACTTC
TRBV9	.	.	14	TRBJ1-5	CASSSTESYQPQHF	TGTGCCAGCAGTTCCACAGAAAGCTATCAGCCCCAGCATTTT
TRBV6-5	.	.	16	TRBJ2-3	CASRSGGQGVTDTQYF	TGTGCCAGCAGGTCTGGGGGGCAGGGCGTGACAGATACGCAGTATTTT
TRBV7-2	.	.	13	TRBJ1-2	CASSLGRLDGYTF	TGTGCCAGCAGCTTAGGCCGGTTGGATGGCTACACCTTC
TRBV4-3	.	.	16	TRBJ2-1	CASSQAKGRGYNEQFF	TGCGCCAGCAGCCAAGCAAAGGGCAGGGGATACAATGAGCAGTTCTTC
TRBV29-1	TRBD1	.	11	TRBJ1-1	CSASGQILTFF	TGCAGCGCCTCGGGACAGATACTGACTTTCTTT
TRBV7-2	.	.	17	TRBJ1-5	CASSPTPGFQDNQPQHF	TGTGCCAGCAGCCCGACCCCCGGGTTCCAGGACAATCAGCCCCAGCATTTT
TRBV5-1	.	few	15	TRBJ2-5	CASREGGTVGETQYF	TGCGCCAGCAGAGAAGGAGGGACAGTAGGAGAGACCCAGTACTTC
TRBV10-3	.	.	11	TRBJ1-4	CAISKGEKLFF	TGTGCCATCAGTAAAGGCGAAAAACTGTTTTTT
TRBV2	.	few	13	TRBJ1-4	CASSEQPAQKLFF	TGTGCCAGCAGTGAACAGCCTGCGCAGAAACTGTTTTTT
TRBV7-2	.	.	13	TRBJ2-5	CASSRDQQETQYF	TGTGCCAGCAGCCGGGACCAGCAAGAGACCCAGTACTTC
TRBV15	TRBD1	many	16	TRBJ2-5	CATSRDKGTGFFSQYF	TGTGCCACCAGCAGAGATAAAGGGACAGGGTTTTTTTCCCAGTACTTC